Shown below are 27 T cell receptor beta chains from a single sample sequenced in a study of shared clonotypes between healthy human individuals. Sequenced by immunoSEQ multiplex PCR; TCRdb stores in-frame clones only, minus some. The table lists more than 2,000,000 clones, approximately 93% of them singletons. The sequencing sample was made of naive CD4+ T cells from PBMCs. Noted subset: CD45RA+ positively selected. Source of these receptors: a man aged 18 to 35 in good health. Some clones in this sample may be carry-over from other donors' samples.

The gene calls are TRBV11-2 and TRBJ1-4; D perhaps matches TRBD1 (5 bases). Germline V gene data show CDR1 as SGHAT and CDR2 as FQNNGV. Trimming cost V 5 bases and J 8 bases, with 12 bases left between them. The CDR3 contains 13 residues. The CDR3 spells CASSEGRQEKLFF. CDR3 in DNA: TGTGCCAGCAGCGAAGGACGACAGGAAAAACTGTTTTTT.

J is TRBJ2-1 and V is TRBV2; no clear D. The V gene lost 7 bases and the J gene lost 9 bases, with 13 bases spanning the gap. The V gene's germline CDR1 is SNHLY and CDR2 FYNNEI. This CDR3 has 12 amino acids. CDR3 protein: CASTTVPPEQFF. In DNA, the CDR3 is TGTGCCAGCACCACCGTTCCCCCTGAGCAGTTCTTC.

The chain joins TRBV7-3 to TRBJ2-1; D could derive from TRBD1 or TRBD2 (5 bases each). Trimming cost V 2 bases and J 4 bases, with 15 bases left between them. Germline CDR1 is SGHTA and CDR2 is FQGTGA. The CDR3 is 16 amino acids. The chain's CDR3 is CASSLVPGDGYNEQFF. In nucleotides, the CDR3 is TGTGCCAGCAGCTTAGTCCCCGGGGACGGGTACAATGAGCAGTTCTTC.

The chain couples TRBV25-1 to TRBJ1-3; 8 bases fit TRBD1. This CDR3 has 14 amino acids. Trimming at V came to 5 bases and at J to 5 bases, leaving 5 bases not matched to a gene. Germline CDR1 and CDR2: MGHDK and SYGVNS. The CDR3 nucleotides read TGTGCCAGCAGTCTAACAGGGGGAAGAAACACCATATATTTT. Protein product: CASSLTGGRNTIYF.

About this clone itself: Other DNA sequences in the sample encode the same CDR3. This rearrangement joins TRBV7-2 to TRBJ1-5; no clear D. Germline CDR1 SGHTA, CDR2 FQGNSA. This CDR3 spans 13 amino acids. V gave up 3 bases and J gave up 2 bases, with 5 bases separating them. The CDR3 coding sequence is TGTGCCAGCAGCTTGAGAGGCAATCAGCCCCAGCATTTT. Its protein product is CASSLRGNQPQHF. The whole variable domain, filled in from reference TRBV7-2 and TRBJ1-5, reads GAGVSQSPSNKVTEKGKDVELRCDPISGHTALYWYRQSLGQGLEFLIYFQGNSAPDKSGLPSDRFSAERTGGSVSTLTIQRTQQEDSAVYLCASSLRGNQPQHFGDGTRLSIL.

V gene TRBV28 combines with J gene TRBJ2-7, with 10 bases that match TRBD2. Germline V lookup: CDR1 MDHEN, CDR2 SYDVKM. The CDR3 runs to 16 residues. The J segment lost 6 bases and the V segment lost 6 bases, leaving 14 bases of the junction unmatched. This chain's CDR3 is CASRRPAGGPFGEQYF. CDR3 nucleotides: TGTGCCAGCAGAAGACCAGCGGGAGGGCCTTTTGGCGAGCAGTACTTC.

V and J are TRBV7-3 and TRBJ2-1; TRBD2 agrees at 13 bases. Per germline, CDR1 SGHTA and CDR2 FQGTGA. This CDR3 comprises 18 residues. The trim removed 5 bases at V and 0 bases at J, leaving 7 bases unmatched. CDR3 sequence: CASSPRTSGRFSYNEQFF. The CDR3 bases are TGTGCCAGCAGCCCACGGACTAGCGGGAGATTCTCCTACAATGAGCAGTTCTTC.

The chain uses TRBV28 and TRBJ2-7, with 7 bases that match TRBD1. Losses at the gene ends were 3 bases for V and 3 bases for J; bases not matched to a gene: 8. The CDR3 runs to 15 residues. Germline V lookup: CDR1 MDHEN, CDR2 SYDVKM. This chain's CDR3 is CASSLKGTVIYEQYF. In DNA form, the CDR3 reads TGTGCCAGCAGTTTGAAAGGGACAGTCATCTACGAGCAGTACTTC.

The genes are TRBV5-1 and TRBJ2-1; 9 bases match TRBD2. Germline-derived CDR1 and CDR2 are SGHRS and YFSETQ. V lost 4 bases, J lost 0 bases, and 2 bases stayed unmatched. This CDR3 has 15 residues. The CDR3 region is CASSISGSSYNEQFF. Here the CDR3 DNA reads TGCGCCAGCAGCATTAGCGGGAGCTCCTACAATGAGCAGTTCTTC.

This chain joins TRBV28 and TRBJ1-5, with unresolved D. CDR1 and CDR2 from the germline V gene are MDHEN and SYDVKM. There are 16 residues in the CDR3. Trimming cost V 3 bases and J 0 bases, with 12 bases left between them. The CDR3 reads CASSFPGQYSNQPQHF. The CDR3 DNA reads TGTGCCAGCAGTTTCCCCGGCCAGTATAGCAATCAGCCCCAGCATTTT.

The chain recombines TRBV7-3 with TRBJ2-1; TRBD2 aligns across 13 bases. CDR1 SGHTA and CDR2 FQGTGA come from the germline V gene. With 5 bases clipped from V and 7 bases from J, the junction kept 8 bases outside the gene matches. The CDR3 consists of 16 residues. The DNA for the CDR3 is TGTGCCAGCAGCCCCCGAACTAGCGGGAGGGTAAATGAGCAGTTCTTC. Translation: CASSPRTSGRVNEQFF.

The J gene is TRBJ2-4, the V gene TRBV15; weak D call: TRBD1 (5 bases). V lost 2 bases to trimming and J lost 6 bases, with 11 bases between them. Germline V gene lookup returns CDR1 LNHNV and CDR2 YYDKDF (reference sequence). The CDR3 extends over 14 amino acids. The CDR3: CATSRQGDGNIQYF. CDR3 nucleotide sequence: TGTGCCACCAGCAGACAGGGTGACGGAAACATTCAGTACTTC.

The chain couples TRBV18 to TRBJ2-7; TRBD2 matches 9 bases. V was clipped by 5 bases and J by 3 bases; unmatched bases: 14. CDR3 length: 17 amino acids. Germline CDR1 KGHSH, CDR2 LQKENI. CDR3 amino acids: CASSALAGNRGVYEQYF. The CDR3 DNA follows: TGTGCCAGCTCAGCACTAGCGGGCAATAGGGGAGTCTACGAGCAGTACTTC.

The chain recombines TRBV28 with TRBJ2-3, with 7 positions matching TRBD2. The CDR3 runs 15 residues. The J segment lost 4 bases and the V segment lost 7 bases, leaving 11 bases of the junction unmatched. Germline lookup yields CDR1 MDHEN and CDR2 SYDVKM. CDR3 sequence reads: CASTPSDRGADTQYF. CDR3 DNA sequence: TGTGCCAGCACACCTAGCGATCGGGGGGCAGATACGCAGTATTTT.

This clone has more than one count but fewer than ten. In DNA, the CDR3 is TGTGCCAGTAGTATCGGACAGGGGGCTAGGCAGCCCCAGCATTTT. Its protein product is CASSIGQGARQPQHF. The chain links TRBV19 to TRBJ1-5, with 11 bases matching TRBD1. The CDR3 spans 15 residues. The V gene's germline CDR1 is LNHDA and CDR2 SQIVND (reference sequence). V trimming: 3 bases; J trimming: 7 bases; junction bases outside the gene matches: 5.

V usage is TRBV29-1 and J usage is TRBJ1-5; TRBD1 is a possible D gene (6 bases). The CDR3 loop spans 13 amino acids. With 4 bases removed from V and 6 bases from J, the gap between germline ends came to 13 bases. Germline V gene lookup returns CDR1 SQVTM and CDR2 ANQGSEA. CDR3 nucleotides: TGCAGCGTTGGTTCAGGGGTTGGTCAGCCCCAGCATTTT. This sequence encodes CSVGSGVGQPQHF.

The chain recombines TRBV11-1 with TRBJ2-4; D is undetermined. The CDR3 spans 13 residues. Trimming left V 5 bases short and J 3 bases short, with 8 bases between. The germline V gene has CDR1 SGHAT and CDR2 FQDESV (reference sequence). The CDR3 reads CASSGQNKNIQYF. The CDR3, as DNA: TGTGCCAGCAGCGGGCAGAACAAAAACATTCAGTACTTC.

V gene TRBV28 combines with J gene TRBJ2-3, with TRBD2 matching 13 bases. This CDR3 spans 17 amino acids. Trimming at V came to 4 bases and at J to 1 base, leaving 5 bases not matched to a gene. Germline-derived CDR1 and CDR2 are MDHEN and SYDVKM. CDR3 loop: CASSYLTSGRGTDTQYF. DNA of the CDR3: TGTGCCAGCAGTTATCTTACTAGCGGGAGGGGCACAGATACGCAGTATTTT.

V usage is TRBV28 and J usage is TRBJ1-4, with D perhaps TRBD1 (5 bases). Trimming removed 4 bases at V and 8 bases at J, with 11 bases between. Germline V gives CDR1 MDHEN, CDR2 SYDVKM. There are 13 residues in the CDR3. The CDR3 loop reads CASSWSGIEKLFF. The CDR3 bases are TGTGCCAGCAGTTGGTCAGGGATAGAAAAACTGTTTTTT.

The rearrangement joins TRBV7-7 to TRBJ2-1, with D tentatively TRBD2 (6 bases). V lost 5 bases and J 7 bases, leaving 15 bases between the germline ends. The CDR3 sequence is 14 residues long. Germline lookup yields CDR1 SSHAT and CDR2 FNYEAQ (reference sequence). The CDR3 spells CASSPSSAGNEQFF. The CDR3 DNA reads TGTGCCAGCAGCCCCTCGTCGGCGGGGAATGAGCAGTTCTTC.

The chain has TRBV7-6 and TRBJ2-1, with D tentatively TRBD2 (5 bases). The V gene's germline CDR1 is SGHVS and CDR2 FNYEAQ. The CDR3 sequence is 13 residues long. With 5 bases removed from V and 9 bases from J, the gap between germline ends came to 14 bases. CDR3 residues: CASSQRGLAEQFF. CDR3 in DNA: TGTGCCAGCAGCCAAAGAGGGCTGGCTGAGCAGTTCTTC.

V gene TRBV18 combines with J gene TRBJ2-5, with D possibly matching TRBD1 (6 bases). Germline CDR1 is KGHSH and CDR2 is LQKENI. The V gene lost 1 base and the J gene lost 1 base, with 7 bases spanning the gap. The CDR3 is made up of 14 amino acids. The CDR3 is CASSPRDIQETQYF. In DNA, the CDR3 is TGTGCCAGCTCACCACGGGACATCCAAGAGACCCAGTACTTC.

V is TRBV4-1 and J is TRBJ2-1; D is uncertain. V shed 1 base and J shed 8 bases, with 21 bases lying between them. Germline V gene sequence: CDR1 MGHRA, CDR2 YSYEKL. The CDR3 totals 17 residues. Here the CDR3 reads CASSQGPLGPKRDEQFF. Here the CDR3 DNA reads TGCGCCAGCAGCCAAGGTCCCTTAGGACCGAAAAGGGATGAGCAGTTCTTC.

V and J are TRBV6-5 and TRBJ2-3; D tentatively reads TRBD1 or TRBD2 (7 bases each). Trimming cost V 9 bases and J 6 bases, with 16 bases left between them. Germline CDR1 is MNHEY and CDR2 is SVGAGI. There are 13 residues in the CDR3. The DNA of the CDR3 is TGTGCCAGTCCAGGGGGGGGGTTGGATACGCAGTATTTT. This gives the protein CASPGGGLDTQYF.

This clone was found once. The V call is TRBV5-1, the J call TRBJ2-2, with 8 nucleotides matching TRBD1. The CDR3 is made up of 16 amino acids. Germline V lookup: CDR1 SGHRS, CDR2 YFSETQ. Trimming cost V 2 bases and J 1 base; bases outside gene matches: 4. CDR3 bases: TGCGCCAGCAGCTTTCTGACAGGGGTGAACACCGGGGAGCTGTTTTTT. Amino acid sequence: CASSFLTGVNTGELFF.

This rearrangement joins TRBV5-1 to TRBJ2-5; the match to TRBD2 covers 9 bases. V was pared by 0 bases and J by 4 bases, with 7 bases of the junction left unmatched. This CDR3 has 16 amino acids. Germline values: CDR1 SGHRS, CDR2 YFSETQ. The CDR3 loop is CASSLVAGVVPETQYF. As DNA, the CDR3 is TGCGCCAGCAGCTTGGTAGCGGGAGTCGTTCCAGAGACCCAGTACTTC. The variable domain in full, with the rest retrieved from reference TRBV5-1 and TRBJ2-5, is KAGVTQTPRYLIKTRGQQVTLSCSPISGHRSVSWYQQTPGQGLQFLFEYFSETQRNKGNFPGRFSGRQFSNSRSEMNVSTLELGDSALYLCASSLVAGVVPETQYFGPGTRLLVL.

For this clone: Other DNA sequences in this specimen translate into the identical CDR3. The CDR3 region has the DNA TGTGCCAGCAGTTCGGGACAGGGTCGAGAAAAACTGTTTTTT. As protein: CASSSGQGREKLFF. The V call is TRBV28, the J call TRBJ1-4; 9 bases line up with TRBD1. Trimming cost V 4 bases and J 8 bases; bases outside gene matches: 5. The CDR3 extends over 14 amino acids. Germline CDR1 is MDHEN and CDR2 is SYDVKM.